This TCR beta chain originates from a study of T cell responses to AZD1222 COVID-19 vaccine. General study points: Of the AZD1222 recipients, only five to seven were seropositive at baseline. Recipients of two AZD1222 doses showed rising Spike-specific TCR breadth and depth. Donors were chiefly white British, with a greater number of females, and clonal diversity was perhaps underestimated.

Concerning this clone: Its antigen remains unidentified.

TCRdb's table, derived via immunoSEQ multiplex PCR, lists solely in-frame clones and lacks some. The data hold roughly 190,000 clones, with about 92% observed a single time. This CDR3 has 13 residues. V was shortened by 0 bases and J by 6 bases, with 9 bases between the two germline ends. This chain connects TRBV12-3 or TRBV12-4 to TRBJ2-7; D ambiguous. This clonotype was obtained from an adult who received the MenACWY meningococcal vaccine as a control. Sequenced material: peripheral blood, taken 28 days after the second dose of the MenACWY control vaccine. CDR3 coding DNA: TGTGCCAGCAGTTTAGCCCCAGAGATCGAGCAGTACTTC. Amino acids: CASSLAPEIEQYF.